This T cell receptor (beta chain) was identified in a study of T-cell memory formation after mild COVID-19 (dated by TCRdb to the early 2020s). A note on the overall study: TCR sequence clusters from the two donors were found to be largely donor specific. The cohort was made up of two young adult volunteers, one female and one male, who were previously healthy. In a couple of donors, T-cell clones that expanded and contracted after mild COVID-19 were followed by sequencing TCRalpha and TCRbeta repertoires longitudinally. The full study reports these points: Balanced CD4/CD8 phenotypes were observed for clones contracting from day 15 to 85, whereas a bias towards CD4+ was observed for a second wave of clones expanding from day 15 to 37. The study covered only a couple of mild cases, and larger cohorts including severe cases with pre-infection samples were considered necessary. SARS-CoV-2 specificity of the second-wave clones peaking on day 37 was not confirmed. Contracting CD4+ clones appeared mostly in the CM and EM memory subsets, whereas CD8+ clones were enriched in EMRA. The detection of some responding clones in pre-infection memory suggests that pre-existing cross-reactive memory T cells joined the SARS-CoV-2 response.

Comment on this clonotype: This clone's antigen is unknown. The input lacks base qualities; no much larger clone sits a single base away.

The CDR3 spans 14 residues, from the cysteine through the phenylalanine. Only the CDR3 DNA stays, 42 bases, in frame from base 1. The V and J ends are trimmed by 6 bases and 7 bases, leaving 18 bases between them. The listed sequencing device is Illumina NovaSeq 6000. TCRalpha and TCRbeta cDNA libraries were constructed by 5'RACE with constant-segment primers, with sample barcodes and unique molecular identifiers being introduced. Trizol reagent was used to extract RNA from every sample. Amplification of the libraries took two PCR steps, and the second step added a second sample barcode plus Illumina TruSeq adapters. Libraries were sequenced on an Illumina NovaSeq with 2 x 150 bp paired-end reads. The published analysis was carried out like this. Demultiplexing of reads and collapsing into UMI-guided consensus sequences were performed with migec v1.2.7. Using mixcr v2.1.11, UMI consensuses were aligned to TRA and TRB V and J templates and then assembled into clonotypes. A clonotype was counted as expanded or contracted only when both edgeR and NoisET called the clonotype significant, with the noise models trained on biological replicates. edgeR calls used a false discovery rate-adjusted p below 0.01 and a log2 fold-change threshold of 1. PCA with hierarchical clustering of max-normalized trajectories of the 1000 most abundant clonotypes was used as exploratory dynamics analysis. Separately sequenced CD4+ and CD8+ repertoires were used to assign the CD4 or CD8 phenotype of responding clones. The public reads were run again by TCRdb, first through fastp at Q25 and then through MiXCR, and only productive beta chains were kept. All rows with the same CDR3 protein become a single entry with the most common DNA and genes. TCRdb, rather than the study authors, made the V and J calls. This sample holds 550,000 to 700,000 distinct CDR3 sequences; under 20% were observed only once. The top ten hold about 12% of the sample.

Ficoll-Paque density gradient centrifugation was the method used to isolate PBMCs. The sequenced material came from PBMCs or a T cell subset sorted from them (not recorded which). The chain was built from TRBV12-3 or TRBV12-4 and TRBJ1-2; too little of a D gene remains to name it. The clonotype originates from an adult woman who had mild COVID-19 (a few samples of this study predate the infection). The sample titles of this study are shuffled in the database, so cell type and time point are left out; the donor was told from shared clones. The DNA sequence is as follows: TGTGCCAGCAGCCCTTCGGGTCCAGTCCGTGGCTACACCTTC. This yields the protein CASSPSGPVRGYTF.